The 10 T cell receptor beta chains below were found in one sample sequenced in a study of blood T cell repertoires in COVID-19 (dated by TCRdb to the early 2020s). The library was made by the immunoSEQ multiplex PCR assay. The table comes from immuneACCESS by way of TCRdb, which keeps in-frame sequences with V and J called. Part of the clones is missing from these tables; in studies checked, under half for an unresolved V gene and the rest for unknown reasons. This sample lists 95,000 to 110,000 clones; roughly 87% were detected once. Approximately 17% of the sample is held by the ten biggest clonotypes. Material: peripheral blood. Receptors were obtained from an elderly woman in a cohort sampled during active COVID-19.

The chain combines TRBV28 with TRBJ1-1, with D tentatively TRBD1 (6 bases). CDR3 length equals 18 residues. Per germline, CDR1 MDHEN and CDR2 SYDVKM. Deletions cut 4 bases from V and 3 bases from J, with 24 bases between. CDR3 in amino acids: CASSSQFARNKGDTEAFF. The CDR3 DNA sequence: TGTGCCAGCAGTTCCCAGTTTGCCCGAAACAAGGGGGACACTGAAGCTTTCTTT. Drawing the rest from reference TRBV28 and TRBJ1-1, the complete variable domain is DVKVTQSSRYLVKRTGEKVFLECVQDMDHENMFWYRQDPGLGLRLIYFSYDVKMKEKGDIPEGYSVSREKKERFSLILESASTNQTSMYLCASSSQFARNKGDTEAFFGQGTRLTVV.

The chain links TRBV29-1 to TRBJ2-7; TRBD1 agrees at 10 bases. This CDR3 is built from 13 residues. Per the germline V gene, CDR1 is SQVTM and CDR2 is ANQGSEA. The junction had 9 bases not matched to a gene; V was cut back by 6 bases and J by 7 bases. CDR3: CSVCPGTGVEQYF. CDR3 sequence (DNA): TGCAGCGTATGTCCCGGGACAGGGGTTGAGCAGTACTTC.

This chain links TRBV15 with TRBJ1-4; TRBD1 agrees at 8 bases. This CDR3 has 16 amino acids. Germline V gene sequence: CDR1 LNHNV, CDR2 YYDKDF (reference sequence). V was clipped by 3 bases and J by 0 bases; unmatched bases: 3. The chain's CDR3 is CATSSRGLATNEKLFF. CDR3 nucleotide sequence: TGTGCCACCAGCAGCAGGGGGCTTGCAACTAATGAAAAACTGTTTTTT.

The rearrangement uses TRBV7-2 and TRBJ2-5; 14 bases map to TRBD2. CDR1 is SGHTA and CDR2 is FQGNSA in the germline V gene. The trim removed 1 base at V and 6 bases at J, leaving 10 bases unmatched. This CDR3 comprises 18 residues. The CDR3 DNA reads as TGTGCCAGCAGCTTAGGGTGGACTAGCGGGGGGCCTCAGAAGACCCAGTACTTC. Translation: CASSLGWTSGGPQKTQYF. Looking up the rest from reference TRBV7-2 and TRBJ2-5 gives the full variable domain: GAGVSQSPSNKVTEKGKDVELRCDPISGHTALYWYRQSLGQGLEFLIYFQGNSAPDKSGLPSDRFSAERTGGSVSTLTIQRTQQEDSAVYLCASSLGWTSGGPQKTQYFGPGTRLLVL.

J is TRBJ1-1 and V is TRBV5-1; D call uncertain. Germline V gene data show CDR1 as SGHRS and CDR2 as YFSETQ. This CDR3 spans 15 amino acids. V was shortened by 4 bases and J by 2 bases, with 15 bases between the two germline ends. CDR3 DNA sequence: TGCGCCAGCAGCCCCGCGGTGGCTATAAACACTGAAGCTTTCTTT. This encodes CASSPAVAINTEAFF. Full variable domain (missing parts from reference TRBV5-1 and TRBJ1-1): KAGVTQTPRYLIKTRGQQVTLSCSPISGHRSVSWYQQTPGQGLQFLFEYFSETQRNKGNFPGRFSGRQFSNSRSEMNVSTLELGDSALYLCASSPAVAINTEAFFGQGTRLTVV.

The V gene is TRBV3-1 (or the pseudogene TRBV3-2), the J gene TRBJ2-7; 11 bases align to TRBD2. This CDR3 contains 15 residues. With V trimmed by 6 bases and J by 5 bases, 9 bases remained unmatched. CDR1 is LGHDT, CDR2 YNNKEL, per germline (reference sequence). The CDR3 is CASRGLAGGIHEQYF. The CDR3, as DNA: TGTGCCAGCAGGGGGTTAGCGGGAGGGATCCACGAGCAGTACTTC.

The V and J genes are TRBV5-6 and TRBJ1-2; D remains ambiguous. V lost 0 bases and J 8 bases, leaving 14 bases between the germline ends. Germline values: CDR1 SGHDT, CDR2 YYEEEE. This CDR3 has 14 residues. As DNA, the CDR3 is TGTGCCAGCAGCTTGGGAGGGTCTGGAGGGGGCTACACCTTC. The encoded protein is CASSLGGSGGGYTF.

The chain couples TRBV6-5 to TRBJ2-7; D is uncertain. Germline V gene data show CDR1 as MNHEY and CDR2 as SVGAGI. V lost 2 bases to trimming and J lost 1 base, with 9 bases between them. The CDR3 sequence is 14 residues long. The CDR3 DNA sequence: TGTGCCAGCAGTTACAGCCGGAGTTCCTACGAGCAGTACTTC. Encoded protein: CASSYSRSSYEQYF.

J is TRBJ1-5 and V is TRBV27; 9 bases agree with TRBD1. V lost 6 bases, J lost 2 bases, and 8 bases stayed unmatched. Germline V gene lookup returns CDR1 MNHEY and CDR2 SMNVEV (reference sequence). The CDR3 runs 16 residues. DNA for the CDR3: TGTGCCAGCAGGTACAGGGGGCACGGTGGCAATCAGCCCCAGCATTTT. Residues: CASRYRGHGGNQPQHF.

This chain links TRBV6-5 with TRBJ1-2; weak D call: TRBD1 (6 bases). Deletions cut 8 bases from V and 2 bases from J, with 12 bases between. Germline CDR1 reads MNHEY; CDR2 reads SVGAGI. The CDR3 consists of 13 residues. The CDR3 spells CASGNGQNYGYTF. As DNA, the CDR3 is TGTGCCAGCGGAAACGGACAGAACTATGGCTACACCTTC.